One sample yielded the 15 T cell receptor beta chains listed below, sequenced in a study of radiotherapy plus CTLA-4 blockade in lung cancer (dated by TCRdb to 2017 to 2018). The library came from the immunoSEQ multiplex PCR assay. The source is immuneACCESS, and TCRdb retained only in-frame sequences with V and J called. Part of the clones is not carried over; for the studies checked, unresolved V genes explain less than half of this, and the remainder is unexplained. The table for this sample lists roughly 98,000 clones; roughly four fifths of them were counted only once. Roughly 15% of the sample lies in the top ten. Sequencing was performed on peripheral blood, taken from a patient treated with radiotherapy plus ipilimumab. The receptor set was obtained from a human donor with non-small cell lung cancer that progressed on radiotherapy plus ipilimumab.

The rearrangement joins TRBV6-6 to TRBJ1-1, with TRBD1 matching 7 bases. CDR3 length: 12 amino acids. Germline CDR1 and CDR2: MNHNY and SVGAGI (reference sequence). With V trimmed by 6 bases and J by 5 bases, 3 bases remained unmatched. CDR3: CASSPTGTEAFF. CDR3 coding DNA: TGTGCCAGCAGCCCGACAGGGACTGAAGCTTTCTTT.

The chain uses TRBV6-6 and TRBJ2-1; TRBD1 matches 9 bases. V shed 5 bases, J shed 15 bases, and the junction held 8 bases outside the gene matches. Germline V gene data show CDR1 as MNHNY and CDR2 as SVGAGI (reference sequence). This CDR3 region has 12 residues. This CDR3 is CASSTGTGPRFF. CDR3 nucleotide sequence: TGTGCCAGCAGTACTGGGACAGGGCCCCGGTTCTTC.

The V and J genes are TRBV28 and TRBJ2-5; 7 bases align to TRBD2. This CDR3 contains 13 residues. V shed 7 bases and J 0 bases; nucleotides not matched to a gene: 2. In germline, CDR1 is MDHEN, CDR2 SYDVKM. CDR3 region: CASKGGNQETQYF. CDR3 DNA: TGTGCCAGCAAGGGAGGGAACCAAGAGACCCAGTACTTC.

Here the CDR3 reads CASSLDDGNYGYTF. For the CDR3, the DNA is TGTGCCAGCAGCTTGGATGACGGGAACTATGGCTACACCTTC. The J gene is TRBJ1-2, the V gene TRBV5-6; D remains ambiguous. The CDR3 length is 14 residues. Trimming left V 0 bases short and J 2 bases short, with 8 bases between. The germline V gene has CDR1 SGHDT and CDR2 YYEEEE.

The chain joins TRBV7-2 to TRBJ2-7; 7 positions match TRBD2. CDR1 is SGHTA, CDR2 FQGNSA, per germline. The junction had 6 bases not matched to a gene; V was cut back by 2 bases and J by 5 bases. The CDR3 length is 14 residues. The CDR3 coding sequence is TGTGCCAGCAGCTTAAAAGGACTAGGTCACGAGCAGTACTTC. This translates into CASSLKGLGHEQYF.

The CDR3 protein is CASSPRGTGSPGDTQYF. The CDR3, as DNA: TGTGCCAGCAGCCCGAGAGGGACAGGCTCACCAGGGGATACGCAGTATTTT. The gene calls are TRBV9 and TRBJ2-3; TRBD1 agrees at 8 bases. The V gene's germline CDR1 is SGDLS and CDR2 YYNGEE. There are 17 residues in the CDR3. V shed 4 bases, J shed 6 bases, and the junction held 16 bases outside the gene matches.

This chain links TRBV27 with TRBJ2-7; D is possibly TRBD1 or TRBD2 (5 bases each). Trimming shortened V by 5 bases and J by 3 bases, and 17 bases separated the two germline ends. Germline values: CDR1 MNHEY, CDR2 SMNVEV (reference sequence). This CDR3 comprises 15 residues. The CDR3 region is CASSTRSRDGYEQYF. CDR3 nucleotide sequence: TGTGCCAGCAGTACAAGAAGCCGGGACGGCTACGAGCAGTACTTC.

This chain joins TRBV2 and TRBJ2-3; TRBD2 is a possible D gene (6 bases). In germline, CDR1 is SNHLY, CDR2 FYNNEI. This CDR3 has 15 amino acids. Trimming pared 7 bases from V and 1 base from J, leaving 15 bases between. The CDR3 loop reads CASTTGGTGTDTQYF. In DNA form, the CDR3 reads TGTGCCAGCACTACTGGGGGGACGGGCACAGATACGCAGTATTTT. The whole variable domain, filled in from reference TRBV2 and TRBJ2-3, reads EPEVTQTPSHQVTQMGQEVILRCVPISNHLYFYWYRQILGQKVEFLVSFYNNEISEKSEIFDDQFSVERPDGSNFTLKIRSTKLEDSAMYFCASTTGGTGTDTQYFGPGTRLTVL.

The chain couples TRBV4-3 to TRBJ2-5, with 7 positions matching TRBD1. Germline trimming cut 0 bases from V and 4 bases from J; bases unmatched to any gene: 5. Germline CDR1 is LGHNA and CDR2 is YSLEER. This CDR3 is 15 amino acids long. The DNA for the CDR3 is TGCGCCAGCAGCCAAGAGCCAGGGGGAACAGAGACCCAGTACTTC. Protein: CASSQEPGGTETQYF.

The chain couples TRBV5-1 to TRBJ2-3, with D unclear. Germline V gives CDR1 SGHRS, CDR2 YFSETQ. The CDR3 spans 12 residues. Trimming removed 3 bases at V and 4 bases at J, with 6 bases between. CDR3 DNA sequence: TGCGCCAGCAGCTCGGGTCCAGATACGCAGTATTTT. Its translation is CASSSGPDTQYF. Filled out from reference TRBV5-1 and TRBJ2-3, the complete variable domain reads KAGVTQTPRYLIKTRGQQVTLSCSPISGHRSVSWYQQTPGQGLQFLFEYFSETQRNKGNFPGRFSGRQFSNSRSEMNVSTLELGDSALYLCASSSGPDTQYFGPGTRLTVL.

This chain joins TRBV7-9 and TRBJ1-4; a weak D match, TRBD1 (5 bases). Germline-derived CDR1 and CDR2 are SEHNR and FQNEAQ (reference sequence). The CDR3 totals 15 residues. Deletions cut 3 bases from V and 4 bases from J, with 12 bases between. This CDR3 is CASSLEGSYNEKLFF. The CDR3 coding sequence is TGTGCCAGCAGCTTGGAGGGGAGCTATAATGAAAAACTGTTTTTT.

The rearrangement joins TRBV19 to TRBJ1-5; D is undetermined. This CDR3 has 14 residues. V dropped 3 bases and J dropped 6 bases, with 12 bases sitting between them. CDR1 LNHDA and CDR2 SQIVND come from the germline V gene (reference sequence). CDR3 DNA sequence: TGTGCCAGTAGTATCGGTGGGGTGGGTCAGCCCCAGCATTTT. It specifies CASSIGGVGQPQHF.

This rearrangement joins TRBV6-6 to TRBJ2-7, with 7 bases identical to TRBD2. Losses at the gene ends were 2 bases for V and 3 bases for J; bases not matched to a gene: 4. Germline loops: CDR1 MNHNY, CDR2 SVGAGI (reference sequence). CDR3 length: 14 amino acids. CDR3 residues: CASSYHGGGYEQYF. The CDR3 DNA reads as TGTGCCAGCAGTTACCATGGCGGGGGCTACGAGCAGTACTTC.

The chain has TRBV18 and TRBJ1-1; a weak D match, TRBD1 (6 bases). Germline lookup yields CDR1 KGHSH and CDR2 LQKENI. V shed 3 bases and J shed 1 base, with 12 bases lying between them. The CDR3 is 15 amino acids. The CDR3 DNA follows: TGTGCCAGCTCACCCAGGGGCCCATCGAACACTGAAGCTTTCTTT. Translating gives CASSPRGPSNTEAFF.

The V and J genes are TRBV7-2 and TRBJ1-2; a possible D gene is TRBD1 (5 bases). Germline V lookup: CDR1 SGHTA, CDR2 FQGNSA. This CDR3 region has 15 residues. V was clipped by 2 bases and J by 2 bases, with 12 bases between them. The CDR3 sequence: CASSLSVQENYGYTF. CDR3 in DNA: TGTGCCAGCAGCTTATCGGTACAGGAAAACTATGGCTACACCTTC.